This entry features one TCR beta chain sequence. The antigen remains unidentified. The sample belongs to a study of graft-versus-host responses after intestinal transplantation. At the level of the study: Anti-thymocyte globulin induction, then tacrolimus and steroids for two to four years, went to all recipients.

The CDR3 runs 16 residues. V shed 0 bases and J 2 bases; nucleotides not matched to a gene: 6. CDR1 and CDR2 from the germline V gene are SGHRS and YFSETQ. Data came from immunoSEQ multiplex PCR; TCRdb stores just in-frame clones and leaves some out. The data contain approximately 100,000 clones, about 84% of them singletons. Study-wide results and caveats: Early after transplant, HvG clones declined as circulating GvH clones peaked. Recipient marrow showed GvH clones, some seen first in ileum or blood. Graft-donor T cell macrochimerism coincided with high graft-versus-host to host-versus-graft clonal ratios in allografts.

Sequenced material: PBMCs, taken 255 days after intestinal transplant. The receptor was isolated from a human patient who received an intestinal transplant, so some T cells may come from the graft donor. The V call is TRBV5-1, the J call TRBJ2-5; TRBD1 matches 8 bases. This CDR3 reads CASSLGGTGQQETQYF. DNA of the CDR3: TGCGCCAGCAGCTTGGGCGGGACAGGTCAACAAGAGACCCAGTACTTC.